Each of the 7 T cell receptor beta chains below was sequenced from the same sample in a study of preoperative IRX-2 immunotherapy in early breast cancer (dated 2019 in TCRdb). The library was prepared using the immunoSEQ multiplex PCR assay. What TCRdb holds here is the immuneACCESS table cut down to in-frame rearrangements. Part of the clones is not present; checked against another copy, under half of the missing clones reflect an unresolved V gene, and the others are unexplained. Here the sample has around 25,000 clones; roughly 90% occur a single time. 25% to 35% of the sample lies in the top ten. This specimen's treatment or condition label, per the study, means: preoperative locoregional IRX-2 cytokine immunotherapy. The input for sequencing was tumor tissue, taken after IRX-2 immunotherapy. These receptors originate from a human donor with breast cancer.

The rearrangement joins TRBV19 to TRBJ2-3; 8 bases are a match to TRBD1. J gave up 8 bases and V 1 base, and 8 bases lay outside the gene matches. The CDR3 is 15 amino acids. Germline CDR1 reads LNHDA; CDR2 reads SQIVND (reference sequence). The CDR3 reads CASSIGTGTSLTQYF. CDR3 DNA sequence: TGTGCCAGTAGTATAGGGACAGGGACCTCCCTTACGCAGTATTTT.

The DNA for the CDR3 is TGTGCCAGCAGCTTATGGGGGGGCGCGGACGAGCAGTACGTC. Its translation: CASSLWGGADEQYV. The chain recombines TRBV11-3 with TRBJ2-7, with D tentatively TRBD2 (7 bases). Germline CDR1 reads SGHNT; CDR2 reads YENEEA. The CDR3 contains 14 residues. Between the trimmed V and J ends, which lost 2 bases and 5 bases, there was a span of 13 bases.

The CDR3 reads CASRLRTGYGSGNTIYF. The CDR3 DNA sequence: TGTGCCAGCAGACTCCGGACAGGGTACGGCTCTGGAAACACCATATATTTT. The chain joins TRBV2 to TRBJ1-3; 8 nucleotides line up with TRBD1. This CDR3 comprises 17 residues. V was pared by 6 bases and J by 0 bases, with 10 bases of the junction left unmatched. The V gene's germline CDR1 is SNHLY and CDR2 FYNNEI.

The rearrangement links TRBV7-2 to TRBJ1-1; D remains ambiguous. The CDR3 runs 14 residues. Trimming stripped 7 bases from V and 0 bases from J, with 12 bases between. From germline, CDR1 is SGHTA and CDR2 FQGNSA. As DNA, the CDR3 is TGTGCCAGCATCCGAGACCGGCTGAACACTGAAGCTTTCTTT. As protein: CASIRDRLNTEAFF. The variable domain in full, completed from reference TRBV7-2 and TRBJ1-1, reads GAGVSQSPSNKVTEKGKDVELRCDPISGHTALYWYRQSLGQGLEFLIYFQGNSAPDKSGLPSDRFSAERTGGSVSTLTIQRTQQEDSAVYLCASIRDRLNTEAFFGQGTRLTVV.

CDR3 nucleotides: TGTGCCAGCAGCGCTTCTCAAGGGGCCACCGGGGAGCTGTTTTTT. Encoded protein: CASSASQGATGELFF. The V gene is TRBV9, the J gene TRBJ2-2, with a tentative D call TRBD1 (5 bases). In germline, CDR1 is SGDLS, CDR2 YYNGEE. The CDR3 consists of 15 residues. Trimming left V 3 bases short and J 4 bases short, with 13 bases between.

The chain recombines TRBV2 with TRBJ1-4; 7 bases map to TRBD1. This CDR3 comprises 15 residues. Trimming removed 7 bases from V and 5 bases from J; junction bases left unmatched: 10. Germline CDR1 is SNHLY and CDR2 is FYNNEI. CDR3 amino acids: CASTRGLNSNEKLFF. CDR3 DNA sequence: TGTGCCAGCACTAGGGGGCTAAACTCGAATGAAAAACTGTTTTTT.

This clone was seen only once. The chain has TRBV19 and TRBJ1-2; D gene ambiguous. The CDR3 runs to 13 residues. Germline V gives CDR1 LNHDA, CDR2 SQIVND (reference sequence). Trimming left V 5 bases short and J 2 bases short, with 9 bases between. The CDR3 protein is CASSFFQNYGYTF. In nucleotides, the CDR3 is TGTGCCAGTAGTTTCTTCCAGAACTATGGCTACACCTTC.